This is a list of T cell receptor beta chains from one sample in a study of blood T cell repertoires in COVID-19. The data were produced by immunoSEQ multiplex PCR, yet TCRdb's version contains in-frame clones alone and is incomplete. The table includes about 170,000 clones, about 83% detected once. The specimen was peripheral blood. Receptors originate from a woman in her 70s who had recovered from COVID-19. The CDR3 runs from the conserved cysteine through the conserved F or W. Fields, in order: CDR3 DNA, CDR3 protein, J gene, clone size, V gene, D gene. D genes are given only for firm matches. The listing skips clone size in some rows; elsewhere it reads once, few, many or a size class.

TGCGCCAGCAGCTTGGGTACGGCAGGGGATGGCTACACCTTC,CASSLGTAGDGYTF,TRBJ1-2,.,TRBV5-1,.
TGTGCCAGCACCAGACAGGTTCATGAAAAACTGTTTTTT,CASTRQVHEKLFF,TRBJ1-4,.,TRBV6-5,.
TGTGCCAGCAGTTTATCGGCCACCACGGGGGAGACCCAGTACTTC,CASSLSATTGETQYF,TRBJ2-5,once,TRBV27,.
TGCGCCAGCAGCTTGGTGGCTAGCGGGAGGGCCTCCCACGAGCAGTACTTC,CASSLVASGRASHEQYF,TRBJ2-7,.,TRBV5-1,TRBD2
TGTGCCAGCAGTTACTCCCAGGGGGACACTGAAGCTTTCTTT,CASSYSQGDTEAFF,TRBJ1-1,once,TRBV6-6,TRBD1
TGTGCCAGCAGCCCGGACTGGAACACCGGGGAGCTGTTTTTT,CASSPDWNTGELFF,TRBJ2-2,.,TRBV7-2,.
TGTGCCACCAGTGATCCCCGGGACTTCGGAAACACCATATATTTT,CATSDPRDFGNTIYF,TRBJ1-3,.,TRBV24-1,.
TGTGCCAGCAGCCCTCGGGACAGGCCGAAGTTCTTCGAAGCTTTCTTT,CASSPRDRPKFFEAFF,TRBJ1-1,.,TRBV11-2,TRBD1
TGTGCCAGCAGCTTAAACAGGGGCGGCCCCTACAATGAGCAGTTCTTC,CASSLNRGGPYNEQFF,TRBJ2-1,.,TRBV7-3,TRBD1
TGTGCCAGCAGCCCGCCGGGACTAGCGGACAATGAGCAGTTCTTC,CASSPPGLADNEQFF,TRBJ2-1,.,TRBV6-6,TRBD2
TGTGCCAGCAGGAACGGACAGGACCCCTCACCCCTCCACTTT,CASRNGQDPSPLHF,TRBJ1-6,.,TRBV5-4,TRBD1
TGTGCCAGCAGCCCACGAGGGGGTGGCAGGGCTGAAGCTTTCTTT,CASSPRGGGRAEAFF,TRBJ1-1,.,TRBV11-1,.
TGCGCCAGCAGCCCGCAGGGGTCCCAAGAGACCCAGTACTTC,CASSPQGSQETQYF,TRBJ2-5,.,TRBV5-1,.
TGTGCCAGCAGCCAAGGGCAGGGTAACCTCTATGGCTACACCTTC,CASSQGQGNLYGYTF,TRBJ1-2,many,TRBV3-1/TRBV3-2,.
TGTGCCAGCTCACAGGGACTAGGTGGCGGTGAGCAGTACTTC,CASSQGLGGGEQYF,TRBJ2-7,.,TRBV18,TRBD2
TGTGCCAGCAGCCGAAGGGGCACCGGGGAGCTGTTTTTT,CASSRRGTGELFF,TRBJ2-2,.,TRBV3-1/TRBV3-2,.
TGCAGCGTTGGGCGGGGGTTCTACAATGAGCAGTTCTTC,CSVGRGFYNEQFF,TRBJ2-1,.,TRBV29-1,TRBD2
TGTGCCAGCAGTTTCCATGAACAGGGGACCGGGCAGTTCTTC,CASSFHEQGTGQFF,TRBJ2-1,.,TRBV6-5,TRBD1
TGTGCCAGCAGCCCGGCCCCGGGACTGGGGAACGCCGGGGAGCTGTTTTTT,CASSPAPGLGNAGELFF,TRBJ2-2,few,TRBV28,.
TGCGCCAGCAGTCAAATTGACAGCTCCCTGGGGCGCCCGGAGTACGAGCAGTACTTC,CASSQIDSSLGRPEYEQYF,TRBJ2-7,.,TRBV23-1,.
TGTGCCAGCAGTTTAAGTTTACAGGGTGATCAGCCCCAGCATTTT,CASSLSLQGDQPQHF,TRBJ1-5,few,TRBV28,.
TGTGCCAGCAGCCAAGGGTGGGGAGGCACCGGGGAGCTGTTTTTT,CASSQGWGGTGELFF,TRBJ2-2,.,TRBV6-5,.
TGCGCCAGCAGCCCCGGGACTAGCGGGGGCAGGGAGACCCAGTACTTC,CASSPGTSGGRETQYF,TRBJ2-5,.,TRBV5-1,TRBD2
TGTGCCAGCAGTTTCATTGGGGCAGGTACCGGTGAGCAGTTCTTC,CASSFIGAGTGEQFF,TRBJ2-1,.,TRBV28,.
TGTGCCAGCAGCCCTCCTTTGCGGGGGGGCGTGAATGAGCAGTTCTTC,CASSPPLRGGVNEQFF,TRBJ2-1,.,TRBV6-6,TRBD2
TGTGCCAGCAGCCCGCGGGGGGGGTCCTACGAGCAGTACTTC,CASSPRGGSYEQYF,TRBJ2-7,.,TRBV4-2,TRBD2
TGTGCCAGCAGCTTACAGACCTACTATGGCTACACCTTC,CASSLQTYYGYTF,TRBJ1-2,.,TRBV5-6,.
TGTGCCAGCACCCCGGACAGGGGGCGGGGGAATCAGCCCCAGCATTTT,CASTPDRGRGNQPQHF,TRBJ1-5,.,TRBV6-6,TRBD1
TGTGCCAGCAGCTCTCAGGGGGAAGGTTCACCCCTCCACTTT,CASSSQGEGSPLHF,TRBJ1-6,.,TRBV7-3,TRBD1
TGCGCCAGCAGCGAGTCCCAGGGGCAGAATCAGCCCCAGCATTTT,CASSESQGQNQPQHF,TRBJ1-5,.,TRBV5-1,.
TGTGCCAGCAGCCCCATCGGTGGGGGACCCGGGGGGCCCCAGCATTTT,CASSPIGGGPGGPQHF,TRBJ1-5,.,TRBV7-9,.
TGCAGTGCCGTGGGGGCAGCTGAGCAGTTCTTC,CSAVGAAEQFF,TRBJ2-1,.,TRBV20-1,.
TGTGCCAGCAGCCGTGGGCACAACAATGAGCAGTTCTTC,CASSRGHNNEQFF,TRBJ2-1,.,TRBV11-3,.
TGCGCCAGCAGCCCACCTTTAGCGGGGAATCAAGAGACCCAGTACTTC,CASSPPLAGNQETQYF,TRBJ2-5,.,TRBV5-1,TRBD2
TGTGCCAGCAGTGAAGCCGTCCCAGGGGTCTTC,CASSEAVPGVF,TRBJ2-1,.,TRBV2,.
TGCGCCAGCAGCTTGGCGACAGGGGAGGGATCGGGAAAAAAACTGTTTTTT,CASSLATGEGSGKKLFF,TRBJ1-4,.,TRBV5-1,TRBD1
TGCGCCAGCAGGCGTTCCGGGACAGGGAGTCAGCCCCAGCATTTT,CASRRSGTGSQPQHF,TRBJ1-5,.,TRBV10-2,TRBD1
TGCGCCAGCAGCCGACAGGGGAAGGGCACTGAAGCTTTCTTT,CASSRQGKGTEAFF,TRBJ1-1,.,TRBV5-1,TRBD1
TGTGCCAGCAGCCAAGGACGGGACAACTCCTACGAGCAGTACTTC,CASSQGRDNSYEQYF,TRBJ2-7,.,TRBV4-2,.
TGTGCCACCAGTGACCCGGGACAGGGGGGCACAGATACGCAGTATTTT,CATSDPGQGGTDTQYF,TRBJ2-3,.,TRBV24-1,TRBD1
TGCAGCGACGGACAAAACTATGGCTACACCTTC,CSDGQNYGYTF,TRBJ1-2,.,TRBV20-1,.
TGTGCCATCAGCGCCGACGGGCCCGGGGCCGGGGAGCTGTTTTTT,CAISADGPGAGELFF,TRBJ2-2,once,TRBV10-3,.
TGTGCTAGTGCCTCAGGGGGATCTTTCAATCAGCCCCAGCATTTT,CASASGGSFNQPQHF,TRBJ1-5,.,TRBV12-5,TRBD1
TGTGCCAGCAGCTTTGGGCACAGCTACACTGAAGCTTTCTTT,CASSFGHSYTEAFF,TRBJ1-1,.,TRBV5-4,.
TGTGCCACCAGCAGAGAGTGGTTTAGCGGGAGGTGGGCCTACGAGCAGTACTTC,CATSREWFSGRWAYEQYF,TRBJ2-7,.,TRBV15,TRBD2
TGCGCCAGCAGCGGGAGGCGACAGGGGAAACAAGAGACCCAGTACTTC,CASSGRRQGKQETQYF,TRBJ2-5,.,TRBV5-1,TRBD1
TGTGCCAGCTCACCTGACAGGAGCTCCTACGAGCAGTACTTC,CASSPDRSSYEQYF,TRBJ2-7,.,TRBV18,.
TGTGCCGCGAGACGGGAGGAAAAACTGTTTTTT,CAARREEKLFF,TRBJ1-4,few,TRBV7-9,.
TGCGCCAGCAGCCAGGGACTAGCTTGGGAGCAGTTCTTC,CASSQGLAWEQFF,TRBJ2-1,.,TRBV4-3,TRBD2
TGTGCCTGGAGTGTACAGGTTGGAAACACCATATATTTT,CAWSVQVGNTIYF,TRBJ1-3,medium-sized,TRBV30,.
TGTGCCAGCAGTTCGGGGGTTGGAAATGGCTACACCTTC,CASSSGVGNGYTF,TRBJ1-2,.,TRBV28,.
TGTGCCAGCAGTATGACGGGACAGGGGTCGGGCGAGCAGTACTTC,CASSMTGQGSGEQYF,TRBJ2-7,.,TRBV28,TRBD1
TGTGCCAGTAGTATGAGGGACAGAGGCCATCAGCCCCAGCATTTT,CASSMRDRGHQPQHF,TRBJ1-5,.,TRBV19,TRBD1
TGTGCCAGCTCACCGAGCGAGGGGGTCGAGCAGTACTTC,CASSPSEGVEQYF,TRBJ2-7,.,TRBV18,.
TGTGCCAGCAGTCCCGCGGGAAGCACAGATACGCAGTATTTT,CASSPAGSTDTQYF,TRBJ2-3,.,TRBV6-2/TRBV6-3,.
TGTGCCAGCAGCCCCACGGGCAGGGGAATATACAATGAGCAGTTCTTC,CASSPTGRGIYNEQFF,TRBJ2-1,.,TRBV7-8,.
TGTGCCAGCAGCGGCGGGGGGGAGCAGTACTTC,CASSGGGEQYF,TRBJ2-7,once,TRBV7-2,TRBD2
TGTGCCAGCAGCACCGGGACAGGACGGTTAACTAATGAAAAACTGTTTTTT,CASSTGTGRLTNEKLFF,TRBJ1-4,.,TRBV7-9,TRBD1
TGTGCCAGCAGCCGAACACAGGGGGGCTATGGCTACACCTTC,CASSRTQGGYGYTF,TRBJ1-2,once,TRBV7-9,TRBD1
TGCGCCAGCAGGGACAGGGGGAATGAAAAACTGTTTTTT,CASRDRGNEKLFF,TRBJ1-4,.,TRBV10-2,TRBD1